This T cell receptor (beta chain) originates from a study of OX40 agonist ivuxolimab in advanced cancers. Study conclusions and caveats: Relative to CD4+ cells, CD8+ T cells on average had more expanded clones. Several nonresponders also turned out to have low normalized T-cell clonal expansion.

Baseline was the first blood sampling point, followed by cycle 4 day 1 and cycle 7 day 1. Trimming stripped 1 base from V and 1 base from J, with 4 bases between. The CDR3 consists of 13 residues. Germline CDR1 reads SGHTA; CDR2 reads FQGTGA. Assay used: immunoSEQ multiplex PCR; TCRdb lists only in-frame clones, some missing. The repertoire holds 25,000 or so clones, with 60% to 85% as singletons. Regarding this clone: Its antigen is unknown.

V usage is TRBV7-3 and J usage is TRBJ1-1, with D uncertain. The clonotype was recovered from an adult with an advanced solid tumor such as melanoma, head and neck, liver or kidney cancer. The specimen was CD4+ or CD8+ T cells sorted from blood, collected in a trial of the OX40 agonist ivuxolimab. The CDR3: CASSLRRNTEAFF. CDR3 in DNA: TGTGCCAGCAGCTTAAGACGGAACACTGAAGCTTTCTTT.